A selection of T cell receptor beta chains follows, all from one sample in a study of T cell repertoires in cytomegalovirus infection. TCRdb recomputed calls from the reads with MiXCR, one row per CDR3 protein. Among 270,000 or so distinct CDR3 sequences, more than 15% were seen once, and the ten largest hold about half. The sequencing sample was made of CD8+ T cells from PBMCs. The receptors come from a human donor in good health (CMV status not recorded). Some clones in this sample may be carry-over from other donors' samples. Each CDR3 is given with its conserved first and last residue. Each record gives: D gene, V gene, clone size, J gene, CDR3 protein, CDR3 DNA. A D gene is named only where the DNA matches it firmly. Rows give clone size only sometimes, using once, few, many, or a class for an expanded clone.

>NA|TRBV27|NA|TRBJ2-7
CASSFNPTGSEQYF
TGTGCCAGCAGTTTTAATCCCACCGGGAGCGAGCAGTACTTC
>TRBD1|TRBV7-2|many|TRBJ1-2
CASSLSTGTGSNYGYTF
TGTGCCAGCAGCTTATCGACAGGGACAGGGTCAAACTATGGCTACACCTTC
>TRBD2|TRBV7-6|NA|TRBJ2-1
CASSLVAGVRNEQFF
TGTGCCAGCAGCTTAGTAGCGGGGGTACGTAATGAGCAGTTCTTC
>TRBD2|TRBV7-4|once|TRBJ2-7
CASSSTSGGNLYEQYF
TGTGCCAGCAGCTCCACTAGCGGGGGGAACCTTTACGAGCAGTACTTC
>NA|TRBV5-5|few|TRBJ1-1
CASSSFPSGGSMNTEAFF
TGTGCCAGCAGCTCATTCCCCTCGGGGGGCTCAATGAACACTGAAGCTTTCTTT
>NA|TRBV6-1|many|TRBJ2-1
CASSDPTRAYFDEQFF
TGTGCCAGCAGTGACCCGACAAGGGCATATTTCGATGAGCAGTTCTTC
>NA|TRBV5-6|NA|TRBJ2-1
CASSLRSYEQFF
TGTGCCAGCAGCTTGAGAAGTTATGAGCAGTTCTTC
>NA|TRBV11-2|NA|TRBJ2-7
CASSLVARGSSYEQYF
TGTGCCAGCAGCTTAGTTGCGCGGGGAAGCTCCTACGAGCAGTACTTC
>NA|TRBV20-1|NA|TRBJ2-7
CSARDEDSTLAYEQYF
TGCAGTGCTAGAGATGAAGACAGCACCCTCGCCTACGAGCAGTACTTC
>TRBD1|TRBV13|few|TRBJ2-6
CASSPLGATGKMANVLTF
TGTGCCAGCAGCCCCCTTGGAGCGACAGGGAAAATGGCCAACGTCCTGACTTTC
>NA|TRBV6-2/TRBV6-3|few|TRBJ1-2
CASRTRNGRGGYTF
TGTGCCAGCAGAACCCGTAACGGGAGGGGTGGCTACACCTTC
>NA|TRBV7-9|NA|TRBJ1-4
CASSFPRDHLGEKLFF
TGTGCCAGCAGCTTTCCCCGGGACCACCTAGGGGAAAAACTGTTTTTT
>NA|TRBV28|few|TRBJ2-7
CASSFTDSYEQYF
TGTGCCAGCAGTTTCACGGATTCCTACGAGCAGTACTTC
>TRBD1|TRBV5-4|few|TRBJ2-1
CASSRDRGWDNEQFF
TGTGCCAGCAGCCGCGACAGGGGTTGGGACAATGAGCAGTTCTTC
>NA|TRBV7-6|few|TRBJ1-5
CASSLDTSSNQPQHF
TGTGCCAGCAGCTTAGACACAAGTAGCAATCAGCCCCAGCATTTT
>TRBD2|TRBV15|NA|TRBJ2-5
CATSRDRLARETQYF
TGTGCCACCAGCAGAGATCGACTAGCGCGGGAGACCCAGTACTTC
>NA|TRBV25-1|few|TRBJ1-2
CASSEYMAAGPNYGYTF
TGTGCCAGCAGTGAATATATGGCGGCAGGTCCTAACTATGGCTACACCTTC
>TRBD1|TRBV5-1|few|TRBJ2-5
CASTGGYQETQYF
TGCGCCAGTACAGGGGGGTACCAAGAGACCCAGTACTTC
>NA|TRBV28|NA|TRBJ1-4
CASSRGAGNEKLFF
TGTGCCAGCAGCCGCGGGGCCGGCAATGAAAAACTGTTTTTT
>NA|TRBV4-3|NA|TRBJ1-3
CASSPGQGVSNTIYF
TGCGCCAGCAGCCCCGGCCAGGGAGTATCAAACACCATATATTTT
>TRBD1|TRBV27|NA|TRBJ2-2
CASSLLQGRTGELFF
TGTGCCAGCAGTTTATTACAGGGGCGCACCGGGGAGCTGTTTTTT
>NA|TRBV6-1|NA|TRBJ2-7
CASSSGVGFGEQYF
TGTGCCAGCAGTTCGGGGGTAGGGTTCGGCGAGCAGTACTTC
>TRBD2|TRBV28|many|TRBJ2-7
CASSKTSGGPFQQYF
TGTGCCAGCAGTAAGACTAGCGGGGGTCCCTTCCAGCAGTACTTC
>TRBD1|TRBV10-3|NA|TRBJ1-1
CAITETGGKMNTEAFF
TGTGCCATCACCGAGACAGGGGGCAAGATGAACACTGAAGCTTTCTTT
>NA|TRBV27|few|TRBJ1-5
CASSPSGIKPQHF
TGTGCCAGCAGCCCTAGTGGGATTAAGCCCCAGCATTTT
>NA|TRBV28|NA|TRBJ1-5
CASSLDDSNQPQHF
TGTGCCAGCAGTTTAGACGATAGCAATCAGCCCCAGCATTTT
>TRBD2|TRBV10-3|NA|TRBJ2-1
CAIGRGNEQFF
TGTGCCATCGGGAGGGGCAATGAGCAGTTCTTC
>NA|TRBV6-2/TRBV6-3|many|TRBJ2-2
CASNQGLDTGELFF
TGTGCCAGCAACCAGGGGCTAGACACCGGGGAGCTGTTTTTT
>NA|TRBV27|NA|TRBJ1-5
CASSLLADPNQPQHF
TGTGCCAGCAGTTTATTGGCAGACCCGAATCAGCCCCAGCATTTT
>TRBD1|TRBV7-9|many|TRBJ1-2
CASSPGTAYGYTF
TGTGCCAGCAGCCCCGGGACAGCATATGGCTACACCTTC
>NA|TRBV14|NA|TRBJ2-7
CASSQDRTPPSYEQYF
TGTGCCAGCAGCCAAGATCGGACCCCACCGAGCTACGAGCAGTACTTC
>NA|TRBV7-8|many|TRBJ2-3
CASSLVGTDTQYF
TGTGCCAGCAGCTTAGTTGGGACAGATACGCAGTATTTT
>NA|TRBV5-1|NA|TRBJ2-1
CASSAGGGNEQFF
TGCGCCAGCAGCGCCGGGGGCGGCAATGAGCAGTTCTTC
>NA|TRBV29-1|NA|TRBJ2-7
CSVERDYEQYF
TGCAGCGTTGAAAGGGACTACGAGCAGTACTTC
>NA|TRBV7-8|many|TRBJ2-2
CASSLARTGELFF
TGTGCCAGCAGCTTAGCGCGCACCGGGGAGCTGTTTTTT
>TRBD1|TRBV13|few|TRBJ2-7
CASSLGTGTASAYEQYF
TGTGCCAGCAGCTTAGGAACAGGGACAGCCTCCGCCTACGAGCAGTACTTC
>NA|TRBV7-3|NA|TRBJ2-7
CASSLPLAYEQYF
TGTGCCAGCAGCTTACCACTCGCTTACGAGCAGTACTTC
>TRBD1|TRBV20-1|NA|TRBJ1-2
CSATDRAVGYGYTF
TGCAGTGCCACTGACAGGGCCGTCGGCTATGGCTACACCTTC
>TRBD1|TRBV7-8|many|TRBJ1-2
CASSPTAQGGYGYTF
TGTGCCAGCAGCCCGACCGCACAGGGGGGCTATGGCTACACCTTC
>TRBD1|TRBV11-2|many|TRBJ2-7
CASSLGQGVYEQYF
TGTGCCAGCAGCTTAGGACAGGGCGTCTACGAGCAGTACTTC
>NA|TRBV5-1|few|TRBJ2-7
CASRPGGDISYEQYF
TGCGCCAGCAGGCCTGGGGGGGACATCTCCTACGAGCAGTACTTC
>NA|TRBV2|few|TRBJ1-2
CASSEAGPRYGYTF
TGTGCCAGCAGTGAAGCGGGGCCCAGGTATGGCTACACCTTC
>TRBD2|TRBV12-3/TRBV12-4|many|TRBJ2-3
CASTLTSGGADTQYF
TGTGCCAGCACCCTGACTAGCGGGGGTGCAGATACGCAGTATTTT
>NA|TRBV12-3/TRBV12-4|many|TRBJ2-1
CASSNTTFFNEQFF
TGTGCCAGCAGTAACACGACATTCTTCAATGAGCAGTTCTTC
>NA|TRBV11-2|many|TRBJ2-3
CASSPRPRDTQYF
TGTGCCAGCAGCCCCCGCCCCCGCGATACGCAGTATTTT
>NA|TRBV6-2/TRBV6-3|few|TRBJ2-1
CASSYGIISGPDNEQFF
TGTGCCAGCAGTTACGGAATAATCTCCGGACCGGACAATGAGCAGTTCTTC
>NA|TRBV10-3|NA|TRBJ2-7
CATQTDGGEQYF
TGTGCCACCCAGACTGATGGGGGCGAGCAGTACTTC
>NA|TRBV20-1|few|TRBJ2-5
CSASSGEEETQYF
TGCAGTGCTAGTTCCGGGGAAGAAGAGACCCAGTACTTC
>TRBD2|TRBV7-6|NA|TRBJ2-1
CASSFSGGAFNEQFF
TGTGCCAGCAGTTTCAGCGGGGGGGCTTTCAATGAGCAGTTCTTC
>NA|TRBV2|few|TRBJ2-1
CASSEGYNEQFF
TGTGCCAGCAGTGAGGGTTACAATGAGCAGTTCTTC
>TRBD1|TRBV4-2|NA|TRBJ1-1
CASSQVRNLGPGGGTEAFF
TGTGCCAGCAGCCAAGTTCGTAACCTTGGGCCAGGGGGGGGAACTGAAGCTTTCTTT
>NA|TRBV7-2|NA|TRBJ2-7
CASSLSPSSYEQYF
TGTGCCAGCAGCTTATCCCCAAGCTCCTACGAGCAGTACTTC
>TRBD2|TRBV6-8|NA|TRBJ2-3
CASSYRRLAGGPDTQYF
TGTGCCAGCAGTTACCGCCGTCTAGCGGGGGGACCTGATACGCAGTATTTT
>NA|TRBV6-5|NA|TRBJ2-2
CASRNQNTGELFF
TGTGCCAGCAGGAACCAGAACACCGGGGAGCTGTTTTTT
>NA|TRBV7-3|NA|TRBJ2-1
CASSPRLEYGGFYNEQFF
TGTGCCAGCAGCCCACGACTAGAATATGGTGGGTTCTACAATGAGCAGTTCTTC
>NA|TRBV4-1|NA|TRBJ2-7
CASSQADSTYEQYF
TGCGCCAGCAGCCAAGCTGACAGTACCTACGAGCAGTACTTC
>NA|TRBV20-1|few|TRBJ2-3
CSGWQGGGDTQYF
TGCAGTGGGTGGCAGGGAGGTGGAGATACGCAGTATTTT
>NA|TRBV7-6|NA|TRBJ1-1
CASSLAGSAEAFF
TGTGCCAGCAGCTTAGCCGGGAGCGCTGAAGCTTTCTTT
>TRBD2|TRBV12-5|few|TRBJ2-1
CASGFYSSGVPYNEQFF
TGTGCTAGTGGTTTTTATTCTAGCGGGGTCCCCTACAATGAGCAGTTCTTC